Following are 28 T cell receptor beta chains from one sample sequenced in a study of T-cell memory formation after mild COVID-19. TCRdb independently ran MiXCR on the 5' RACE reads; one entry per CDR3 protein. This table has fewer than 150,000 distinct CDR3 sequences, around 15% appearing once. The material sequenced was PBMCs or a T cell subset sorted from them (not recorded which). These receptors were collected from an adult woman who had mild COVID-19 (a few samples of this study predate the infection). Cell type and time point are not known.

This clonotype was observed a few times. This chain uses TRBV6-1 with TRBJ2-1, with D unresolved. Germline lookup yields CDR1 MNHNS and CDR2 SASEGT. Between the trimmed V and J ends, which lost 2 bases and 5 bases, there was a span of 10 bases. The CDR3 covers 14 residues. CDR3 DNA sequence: TGTGCCAGCAGTGAATCGGTACCGAACAATGAGCAGTTCTTC. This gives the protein CASSESVPNNEQFF.

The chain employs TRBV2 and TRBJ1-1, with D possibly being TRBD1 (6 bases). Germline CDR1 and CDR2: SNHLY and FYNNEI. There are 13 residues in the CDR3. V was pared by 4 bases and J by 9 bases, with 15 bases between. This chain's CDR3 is CASSGPGARKAFF. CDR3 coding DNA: TGTGCCAGCAGTGGTCCGGGGGCGCGGAAAGCTTTCTTT. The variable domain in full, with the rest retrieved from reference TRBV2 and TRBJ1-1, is EPEVTQTPSHQVTQMGQEVILRCVPISNHLYFYWYRQILGQKVEFLVSFYNNEISEKSEIFDDQFSVERPDGSNFTLKIRSTKLEDSAMYFCASSGPGARKAFFGQGTRLTVV.

Here the CDR3 DNA reads TGTGCCAGCAGTTTATTGGGCAGCTACGCGGGCAATGAGCAGTTCTTC. Encoded protein: CASSLLGSYAGNEQFF. The chain is built from TRBV27 and TRBJ2-1; a weak D match, TRBD2 (5 bases). The germline gives CDR1 MNHEY, CDR2 SMNVEV (reference sequence). The CDR3 is made up of 16 amino acids. Trimming shortened V by 1 base and J by 6 bases, and 16 bases separated the two germline ends.

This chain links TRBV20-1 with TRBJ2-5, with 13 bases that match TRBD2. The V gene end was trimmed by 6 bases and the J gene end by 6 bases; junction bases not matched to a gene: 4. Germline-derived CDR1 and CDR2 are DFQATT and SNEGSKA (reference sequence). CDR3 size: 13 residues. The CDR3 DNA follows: TGCAGTGCCTGGACTAGCGGGGGACAGACCCAGTACTTC. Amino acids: CSAWTSGGQTQYF.

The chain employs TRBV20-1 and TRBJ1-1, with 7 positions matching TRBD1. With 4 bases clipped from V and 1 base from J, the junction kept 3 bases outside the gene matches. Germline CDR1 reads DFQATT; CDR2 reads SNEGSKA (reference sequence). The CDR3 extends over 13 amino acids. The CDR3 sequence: CSAMTGTNTEAFF. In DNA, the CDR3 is TGCAGTGCTATGACAGGGACGAACACTGAAGCTTTCTTT.

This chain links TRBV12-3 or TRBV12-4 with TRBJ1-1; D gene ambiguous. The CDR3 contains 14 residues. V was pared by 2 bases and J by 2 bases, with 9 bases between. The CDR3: CASSLSEINTEAFF. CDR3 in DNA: TGTGCCAGCAGTTTATCGGAGATAAACACTGAAGCTTTCTTT.

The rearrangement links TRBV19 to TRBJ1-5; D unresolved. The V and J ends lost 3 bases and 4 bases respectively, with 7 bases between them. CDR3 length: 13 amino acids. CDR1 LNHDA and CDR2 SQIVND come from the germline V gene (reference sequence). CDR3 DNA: TGTGCCAGTAGTATGGTACCTAATCAGCCCCAGCATTTT. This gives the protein CASSMVPNQPQHF. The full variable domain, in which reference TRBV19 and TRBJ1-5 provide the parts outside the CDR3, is DGGITQSPKYLFRKEGQNVTLSCEQNLNHDAMYWYRQDPGQGLRLIYYSQIVNDFQKGDIAEGYSVSREKKESFPLTVTSAQKNPTAFYLCASSMVPNQPQHFGDGTRLSIL.

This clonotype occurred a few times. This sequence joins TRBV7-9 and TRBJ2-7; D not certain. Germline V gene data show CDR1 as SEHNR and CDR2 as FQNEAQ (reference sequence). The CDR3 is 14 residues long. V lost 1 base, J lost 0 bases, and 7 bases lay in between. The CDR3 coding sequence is TGTGCCAGCAGCTTAGTTGAGAGCTCCTACGAGCAGTACTTC. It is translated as CASSLVESSYEQYF.

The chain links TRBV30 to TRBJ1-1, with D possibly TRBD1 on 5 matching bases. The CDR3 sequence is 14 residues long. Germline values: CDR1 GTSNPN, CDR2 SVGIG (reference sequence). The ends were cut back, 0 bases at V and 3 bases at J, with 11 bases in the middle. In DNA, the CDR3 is TGTGCCTGGAGTGTCAGGGTTTGGGACACTGAAGCTTTCTTT. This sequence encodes CAWSVRVWDTEAFF. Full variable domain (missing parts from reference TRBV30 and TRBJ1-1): SQTIHQWPATLVQPVGSPLSLECTVEGTSNPNLYWYRQAAGRGLQLLFYSVGIGQISSEVPQNLSASRPQDRQFILSSKKLLLSDSGFYLCAWSVRVWDTEAFFGQGTRLTVV.

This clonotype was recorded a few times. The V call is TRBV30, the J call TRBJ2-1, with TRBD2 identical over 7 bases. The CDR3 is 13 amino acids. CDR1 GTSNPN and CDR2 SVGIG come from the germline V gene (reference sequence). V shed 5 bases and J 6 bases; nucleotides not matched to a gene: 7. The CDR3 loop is CAWSGSGTNEQFF. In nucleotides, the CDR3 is TGTGCCTGGTCGGGGAGCGGGACCAATGAGCAGTTCTTC. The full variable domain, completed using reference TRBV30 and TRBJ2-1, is SQTIHQWPATLVQPVGSPLSLECTVEGTSNPNLYWYRQAAGRGLQLLFYSVGIGQISSEVPQNLSASRPQDRQFILSSKKLLLSDSGFYLCAWSGSGTNEQFFGPGTRLTVL.

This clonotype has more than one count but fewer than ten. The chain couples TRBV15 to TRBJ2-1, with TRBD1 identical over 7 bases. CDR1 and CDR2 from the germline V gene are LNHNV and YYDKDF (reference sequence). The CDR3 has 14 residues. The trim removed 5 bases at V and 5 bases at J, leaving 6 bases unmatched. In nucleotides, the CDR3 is TGTGCCACCAGCGCCAAGACAGGGCACAATGAGCAGTTCTTC. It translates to CATSAKTGHNEQFF. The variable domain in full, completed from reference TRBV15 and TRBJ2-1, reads DAMVIQNPRYQVTQFGKPVTLSCSQTLNHNVMYWYQQKSSQAPKLLFHYYDKDFNNEADTPDNFQSRRPNTSFCFLDIRSPGLGDTAMYLCATSAKTGHNEQFFGPGTRLTVL.

The CDR3 nucleotides are TGTGCCAGCAGCGAAATTCCTCGGGGTACTACAGATACGCAGTATTTT. This codes for CASSEIPRGTTDTQYF. The genes are TRBV14 and TRBJ2-3; the D gene is possibly TRBD2 (5 bases). The CDR3 is made up of 16 amino acids. From germline, CDR1 is SGHDN and CDR2 FVKESK. The V end lost 5 bases, the J end lost 3 bases, and 18 bases lay between the germline ends.

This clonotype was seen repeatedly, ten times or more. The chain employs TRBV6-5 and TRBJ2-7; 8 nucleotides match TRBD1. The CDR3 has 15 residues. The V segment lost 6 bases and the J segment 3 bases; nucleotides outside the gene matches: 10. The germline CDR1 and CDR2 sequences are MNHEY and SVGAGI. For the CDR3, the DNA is TGTGCCAGCAGGTCAGGGACAGGCCTCGTCTACGAGCAGTACTTC. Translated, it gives CASRSGTGLVYEQYF.

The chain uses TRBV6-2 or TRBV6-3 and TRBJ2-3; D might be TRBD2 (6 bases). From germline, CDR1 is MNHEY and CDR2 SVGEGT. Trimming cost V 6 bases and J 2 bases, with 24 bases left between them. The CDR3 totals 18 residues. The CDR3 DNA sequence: TGTGCCAGCAGCGTCACCCCCACTAGCACTGGCCCCACAGATACGCAGTATTTT. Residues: CASSVTPTSTGPTDTQYF.

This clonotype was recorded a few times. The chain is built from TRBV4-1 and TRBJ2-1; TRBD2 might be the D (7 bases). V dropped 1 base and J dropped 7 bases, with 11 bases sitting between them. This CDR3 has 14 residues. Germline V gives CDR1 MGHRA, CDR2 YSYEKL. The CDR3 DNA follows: TGCGCCAGCAGCCAAGTCGCGGGGGCGAATGAGCAGTTCTTC. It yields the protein CASSQVAGANEQFF.

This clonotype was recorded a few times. CDR3 in amino acids: CASRAGTGLHEQYF. CDR3 DNA: TGTGCCAGCAGGGCCGGGACAGGCCTCCACGAGCAGTACTTC. The chain combines TRBV12-3 or TRBV12-4 with TRBJ2-7, with TRBD1 matching over 8 bases. This CDR3 comprises 14 residues. Trimming cost V 6 bases and J 5 bases; bases outside gene matches: 9.

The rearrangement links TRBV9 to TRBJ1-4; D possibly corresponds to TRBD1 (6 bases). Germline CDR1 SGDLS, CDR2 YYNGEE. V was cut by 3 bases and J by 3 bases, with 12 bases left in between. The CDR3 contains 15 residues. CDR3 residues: CASSAGDTSNEKLFF. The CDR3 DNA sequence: TGTGCCAGCAGCGCGGGGGACACATCTAATGAAAAACTGTTTTTT. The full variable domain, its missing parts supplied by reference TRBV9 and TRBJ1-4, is DSGVTQTPKHLITATGQRVTLRCSPRSGDLSVYWYQQSLDQGLQFLIQYYNGEERAKGNILERFSAQQFPDLHSELNLSSLELGDSALYFCASSAGDTSNEKLFFGSGTQLSVL.

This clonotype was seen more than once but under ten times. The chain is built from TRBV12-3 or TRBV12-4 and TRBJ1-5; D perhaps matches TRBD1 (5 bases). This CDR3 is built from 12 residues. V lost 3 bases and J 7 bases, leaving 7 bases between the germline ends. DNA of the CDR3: TGTGCCAGCAGTTTCGAGGGGCAGCCCCAGCATTTT. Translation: CASSFEGQPQHF.

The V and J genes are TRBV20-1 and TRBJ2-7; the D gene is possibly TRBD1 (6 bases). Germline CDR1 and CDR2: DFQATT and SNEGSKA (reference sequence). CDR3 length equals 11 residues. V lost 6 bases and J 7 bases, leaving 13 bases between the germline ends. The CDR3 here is CSAAGALEQYF. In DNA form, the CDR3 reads TGCAGTGCGGCAGGGGCCTTGGAGCAGTACTTC.

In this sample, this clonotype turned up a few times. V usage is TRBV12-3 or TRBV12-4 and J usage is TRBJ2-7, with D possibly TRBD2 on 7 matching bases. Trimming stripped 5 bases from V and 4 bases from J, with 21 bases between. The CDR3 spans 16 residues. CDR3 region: CASSPIGGGRVYEQYF. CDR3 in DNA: TGTGCCAGCAGTCCCATAGGGGGGGGTAGGGTTTACGAGCAGTACTTC.

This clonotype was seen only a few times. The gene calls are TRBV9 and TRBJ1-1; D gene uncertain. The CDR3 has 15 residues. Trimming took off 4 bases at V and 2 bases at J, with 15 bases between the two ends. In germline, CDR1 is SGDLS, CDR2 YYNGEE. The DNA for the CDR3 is TGTGCCAGCAGCACTCGGGGTCTCTCTAACACTGAAGCTTTCTTT. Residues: CASSTRGLSNTEAFF.

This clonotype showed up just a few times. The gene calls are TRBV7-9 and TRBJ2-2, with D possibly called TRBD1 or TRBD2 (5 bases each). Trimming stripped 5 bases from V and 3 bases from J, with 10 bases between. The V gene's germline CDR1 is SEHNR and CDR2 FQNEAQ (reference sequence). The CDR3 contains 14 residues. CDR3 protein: CASSPRGDTGELFF. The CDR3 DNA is TGTGCCAGCAGCCCAAGAGGGGACACCGGGGAGCTGTTTTTT.

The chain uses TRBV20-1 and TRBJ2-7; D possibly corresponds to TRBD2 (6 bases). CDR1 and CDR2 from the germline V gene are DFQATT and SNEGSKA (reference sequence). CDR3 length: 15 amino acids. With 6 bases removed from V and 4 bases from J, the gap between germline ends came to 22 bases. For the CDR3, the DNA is TGCAGTGCAGAGGCCGCGGGATTGGGGTGGTACGAGCAGTACTTC. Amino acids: CSAEAAGLGWYEQYF.

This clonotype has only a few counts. CDR3 region: CASTGGTDTQYF. The CDR3 nucleotides read TGTGCCAGCACCGGGGGCACAGATACGCAGTATTTT. The J gene is TRBJ2-3, the V gene TRBV12-3 or TRBV12-4, with D possibly being TRBD2 (5 bases). CDR3 length equals 12 residues. Trimming removed 7 bases at V and 1 base at J, with 6 bases between.

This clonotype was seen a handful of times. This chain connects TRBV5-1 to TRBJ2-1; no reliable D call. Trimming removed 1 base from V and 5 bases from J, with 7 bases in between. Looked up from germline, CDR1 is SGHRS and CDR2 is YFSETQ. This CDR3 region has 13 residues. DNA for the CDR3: TGCGCCAGCAGCTTGATTTCGAACAATGAGCAGTTCTTC. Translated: CASSLISNNEQFF.

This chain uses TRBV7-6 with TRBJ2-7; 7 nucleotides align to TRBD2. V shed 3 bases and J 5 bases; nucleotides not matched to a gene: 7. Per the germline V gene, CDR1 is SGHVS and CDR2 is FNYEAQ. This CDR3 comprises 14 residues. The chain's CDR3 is CASSLRREFDEQYF. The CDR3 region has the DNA TGTGCCAGCAGCTTGCGGCGGGAGTTTGACGAGCAGTACTTC.

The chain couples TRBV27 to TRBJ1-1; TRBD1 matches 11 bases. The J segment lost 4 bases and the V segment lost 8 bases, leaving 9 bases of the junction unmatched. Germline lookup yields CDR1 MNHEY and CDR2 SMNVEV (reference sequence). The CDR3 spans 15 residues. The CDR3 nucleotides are TGTGCCAGCGGAGGACAGGGGGCGCCGGGCACTGAAGCTTTCTTT. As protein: CASGGQGAPGTEAFF.

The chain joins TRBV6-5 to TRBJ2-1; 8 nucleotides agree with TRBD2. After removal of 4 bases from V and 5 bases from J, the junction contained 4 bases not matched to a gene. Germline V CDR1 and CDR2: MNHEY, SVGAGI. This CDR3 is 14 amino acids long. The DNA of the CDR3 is TGTGCCAGCAGTTGGACTAGCAGCAACAATGAGCAGTTCTTC. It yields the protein CASSWTSSNNEQFF.